The entry below describes one T cell receptor (beta chain). Its antigen remains unidentified. V lost 1 base and J lost 0, with 18 bases in between. Germline CDR1 SEHNR, CDR2 FQNEAQ (reference sequence). There are 18 residues in the CDR3. The data belong to a study of early T cells in non-severe SARS-CoV-2 infection. Study at large: Unsorted whole-blood RNA was sequenced in bulk, leaving chains unpaired. Study-wide findings and caveats: VDJdb-based matching was biased toward anti-spike CD8 responses and missed private and CD4 specificities.

Unique molecular identifiers (one per individual cDNA molecule) were attached. TCRdb re-analysed the 5' RACE reads in MiXCR, keeping a single row per CDR3 protein. The sample yields 50,000 to 65,000 distinct CDR3 sequences, over 9% seen once. The receptor comes from an adult who was a healthcare worker with PCR-confirmed SARS-CoV-2 infection or an uninfected control (not recorded which). The rearrangement uses TRBV7-9 and TRBJ1-1, with a possible D match to TRBD1 (5 bases). Sequenced material: whole blood, taken at baseline. The CDR3 reads CASSLGVSLWGMNTEAFF. For the CDR3, the DNA is TGTGCCAGCAGCTTAGGGGTCAGCCTGTGGGGGATGAACACTGAAGCTTTCTTT.